Presented here are 32 T cell receptor beta chains from one specimen sequenced in a study of CD8 T cells in Susac syndrome. An input of 0.5 to 1 ug of RNA was subjected to reverse transcription using random hexamers. Each CDR3 protein gets one entry after TCRdb re-called the immunoSEQ multiplex PCR reads with MiXCR. The data show around 62,000 distinct CDR3 sequences, approximately 94% seen once. The sequenced material came from CD8+ T cells from PBMCs. These receptors came from a human donor in good health.

The chain couples TRBV28 to TRBJ2-3; D is tentatively TRBD1 or TRBD2 (6 bases each). The length of the CDR3 is 17 residues. The germline V and J ends were trimmed by 7 bases and 2 bases, with 22 bases remaining between them. Germline V gene lookup returns CDR1 MDHEN and CDR2 SYDVKM. CDR3 nucleotide sequence: TGTGCCAGCACCCCTCCGGAGGGGGGTCACCCCACAGATACGCAGTATTTT. Its protein is CASTPPEGGHPTDTQYF. Drawing the rest from reference TRBV28 and TRBJ2-3, the complete variable domain is DVKVTQSSRYLVKRTGEKVFLECVQDMDHENMFWYRQDPGLGLRLIYFSYDVKMKEKGDIPEGYSVSREKKERFSLILESASTNQTSMYLCASTPPEGGHPTDTQYFGPGTRLTVL.

The chain couples TRBV4-2 to TRBJ2-7; weak D call: TRBD1 (5 bases). The V end was cut by 4 bases, the J end by 0 bases, with 10 bases between. Germline CDR1 LGHNA, CDR2 YNFKEQ. This CDR3 region has 14 residues. As DNA, the CDR3 is TGTGCCAGCAGCCTAGAGACAGTCTCCTACGAGCAGTACTTC. Amino acid sequence: CASSLETVSYEQYF.

V gene TRBV4-3 combines with J gene TRBJ1-4; D is undetermined. Deletions cut 2 bases from V and 7 bases from J, with 17 bases between. The CDR3 covers 16 residues. Germline V gene data show CDR1 as LGHNA and CDR2 as YSLEER. This CDR3 is CASSQQWPGGGEKLFF. CDR3 nucleotides: TGCGCCAGCAGCCAACAATGGCCTGGTGGCGGTGAAAAACTGTTTTTT.

This rearrangement joins TRBV24-1 to TRBJ2-1, with D perhaps given as TRBD1 or TRBD2 (5 bases each). The germline V gene encodes CDR1 KGHDR and CDR2 SFDVKD. The V end was cut by 4 bases, the J end by 6 bases, with 15 bases between. CDR3 length equals 15 residues. CDR3 residues: CATSDHEGPANEQFF. The CDR3, as DNA: TGTGCCACCAGTGACCATGAGGGGCCCGCCAATGAGCAGTTCTTC.

This clonotype was seen a handful of times. The V and J genes are TRBV9 and TRBJ1-5; tentatively, D is TRBD1 (5 bases). From germline, CDR1 is SGDLS and CDR2 YYNGEE. The CDR3 has 14 amino acids. V dropped 3 bases and J dropped 3 bases, with 10 bases sitting between them. Here the CDR3 reads CASSAGHDNQPQHF. CDR3 DNA: TGTGCCAGCAGCGCCGGACACGACAATCAGCCCCAGCATTTT.

The rearrangement links TRBV6-5 to TRBJ1-6; D call uncertain. V was pared by 0 bases and J by 8 bases, with 5 bases between. CDR3 length: 13 residues. The germline CDR1 and CDR2 sequences are MNHEY and SVGAGI. This chain's CDR3 is CASSYSGDSPLHF. DNA of the CDR3: TGTGCCAGCAGTTACTCTGGGGATTCACCCCTCCACTTT.

The chain is built from TRBV6-6 and TRBJ1-1; 9 bases are shared with TRBD1. V was clipped by 6 bases and J by 7 bases; unmatched bases: 9. CDR1 is MNHNY, CDR2 SVGAGI, per germline (reference sequence). The CDR3 has 14 amino acids. For the CDR3, the DNA is TGTGCCAGCAGCCCACAGGGGGCTGGAAATGAAGCTTTCTTT. Protein sequence: CASSPQGAGNEAFF.

The chain joins TRBV19 to TRBJ1-5; D remains unclear. The CDR3 contains 14 residues. Germline assignment: CDR1 LNHDA and CDR2 SQIVND (reference sequence). The ends were cut back, 5 bases at V and 5 bases at J, with 13 bases in the middle. This chain's CDR3 is CASSLRGRYQPQHF. CDR3 DNA sequence: TGTGCCAGTAGTCTACGGGGTCGGTATCAGCCCCAGCATTTT.

The J gene is TRBJ2-3, the V gene TRBV5-6, with D possibly TRBD2 on 6 matching bases. There are 16 residues in the CDR3. Germline loops: CDR1 SGHDT, CDR2 YYEEEE. Deletions cut 3 bases from V and 2 bases from J, with 16 bases between. CDR3: CASSSPFSGDTDTQYF. The CDR3 nucleotides read TGTGCCAGCAGCTCACCCTTTTCGGGGGACACAGATACGCAGTATTTT.

The V gene is TRBV19, the J gene TRBJ1-2; no reliable D call. The CDR3 is 13 amino acids. Germline V gene data show CDR1 as LNHDA and CDR2 as SQIVND (reference sequence). The V end lost 4 bases, the J end lost 8 bases, and 14 bases lay between the germline ends. The CDR3 nucleotides are TGTGCCAGTAGTACAGGACCCACGAGAGGCTACACCTTC. Its translation is CASSTGPTRGYTF. The complete variable domain, with remaining parts taken from reference TRBV19 and TRBJ1-2, reads DGGITQSPKYLFRKEGQNVTLSCEQNLNHDAMYWYRQDPGQGLRLIYYSQIVNDFQKGDIAEGYSVSREKKESFPLTVTSAQKNPTAFYLCASSTGPTRGYTFGSGTRLTVV.

This clonotype was detected once. The V call is TRBV7-6, the J call TRBJ2-5, with TRBD2 as a possible D gene (6 bases). Trimming shortened V by 2 bases and J by 7 bases, and 26 bases separated the two germline ends. Germline assignment: CDR1 SGHVS and CDR2 FNYEAQ. The CDR3 length is 18 residues. This CDR3 reads CASSLWGPLGDSIRTQYF. For the CDR3, the DNA is TGTGCCAGCAGCTTATGGGGTCCTTTGGGGGACTCAATTCGGACCCAGTACTTC. The full variable domain, its missing parts supplied by reference TRBV7-6 and TRBJ2-5, is GAGVSQSPRYKVTKRGQDVALRCDPISGHVSLYWYRQALGQGPEFLTYFNYEAQQDKSGLPNDRFSAERPEGSISTLTIQRTEQRDSAMYRCASSLWGPLGDSIRTQYFGPGTRLLVL.

J is TRBJ2-5 and V is TRBV20-1, with 8 nucleotides matching TRBD2. The CDR3 has 14 amino acids. Looked up from germline, CDR1 is DFQATT and CDR2 is SNEGSKA (reference sequence). V dropped 3 bases and J dropped 3; count of bases not matched to a gene: 6. The DNA of the CDR3 is TGCAGTGCTAGTAGGGGACTAGGGAAAGAGACCCAGTACTTC. Amino acids: CSASRGLGKETQYF.

The V call is TRBV5-6, the J call TRBJ2-1, with D uncertain. The V end was cut by 0 bases, the J end by 8 bases, with 12 bases between. This CDR3 has 14 amino acids. Germline CDR1 and CDR2: SGHDT and YYEEEE. Here the CDR3 DNA reads TGTGCCAGCAGCTTGGCCTTTCTGGGCGATGAGCAGTTCTTC. Translation gives CASSLAFLGDEQFF.

This clonotype was found a few times. The rearrangement joins TRBV6-5 to TRBJ2-1; 10 nucleotides align to TRBD1. This CDR3 is built from 15 residues. Germline CDR1 MNHEY, CDR2 SVGAGI. V lost 2 bases, J lost 6 bases, and 4 bases stayed unmatched. The CDR3 coding sequence is TGTGCCAGCAGTTACGGACAGGGGGGTGGCAATGAGCAGTTCTTC. This encodes CASSYGQGGGNEQFF.

This rearrangement joins TRBV7-3 to TRBJ1-5; no reliable D call. Per germline, CDR1 SGHTA and CDR2 FQGTGA. This CDR3 region has 16 residues. V shed 2 bases and J shed 0 bases, with 11 bases lying between them. The CDR3 loop reads CASSLPRTVSNQPQHF. In nucleotides, the CDR3 is TGTGCCAGCAGCTTACCTCGGACGGTTAGCAATCAGCCCCAGCATTTT. Supplemented by reference TRBV7-3 and TRBJ1-5, the full variable domain reads GAGVSQTPSNKVTEKGKYVELRCDPISGHTALYWYRQSLGQGPEFLIYFQGTGAADDSGLPNDRFFAVRPEGSVSTLKIQRTERGDSAVYLCASSLPRTVSNQPQHFGDGTRLSIL.

This clonotype was recorded once. The chain joins TRBV7-9 to TRBJ2-3, with D perhaps TRBD2 (5 bases). The CDR3 extends over 13 amino acids. CDR1 is SEHNR and CDR2 is FQNEAQ in the germline V gene (reference sequence). V was trimmed by 1 base and J by 6 bases, leaving 8 bases between them. The chain's CDR3 is CASSLVTRDTQYF. The CDR3 coding sequence is TGTGCCAGCAGCTTAGTAACTAGGGATACGCAGTATTTT.

This clonotype was recorded only once. Here the CDR3 DNA reads TGTGCCAGCTTCTCGTTCGCCGGACGGACTAACTATGGCTACACCTTC. It translates to CASFSFAGRTNYGYTF. The rearrangement uses TRBV6-1 and TRBJ1-2; D gene ambiguous. Per germline, CDR1 MNHNS and CDR2 SASEGT. The V and J ends lost 8 bases and 0 bases respectively, with 19 bases between them. The CDR3 contains 16 residues.

V usage is TRBV6-4 and J usage is TRBJ2-1, with 8 nucleotides matching TRBD2. The CDR3 has 15 amino acids. J lost 3 bases, V lost 3 bases, and 4 bases had no gene match. Germline V gene lookup returns CDR1 MRHNA and CDR2 SNTAGT. CDR3 nucleotides: TGTGCCAGCAGTGAACAAAGCGGGGGCTACAATGAGCAGTTCTTC. Translation: CASSEQSGGYNEQFF.

This clonotype was counted a few times. The chain links TRBV19 to TRBJ1-5, with TRBD1 matching over 10 bases. The CDR3 sequence is 15 residues long. Germline-derived CDR1 and CDR2 are LNHDA and SQIVND (reference sequence). After removal of 6 bases from V and 4 bases from J, the junction contained 6 bases not matched to a gene. The CDR3 here is CASRTPGQGNQPQHF. The CDR3 coding sequence is TGTGCCAGTAGGACTCCGGGACAGGGGAATCAGCCCCAGCATTTT.

The chain couples TRBV6-1 to TRBJ1-2; D gene ambiguous. The CDR3 length is 15 residues. V was clipped by 5 bases and J by 0 bases, with 13 bases between them. Germline CDR1 and CDR2: MNHNS and SASEGT. The CDR3 is CASSFQPTSNYGYTF. The CDR3 region has the DNA TGTGCCAGCAGTTTTCAGCCAACCTCTAACTATGGCTACACCTTC.

The chain uses TRBV29-1 and TRBJ2-1; D gene unclear. V was clipped by 0 bases and J by 0 bases, with 12 bases between them. This CDR3 spans 16 amino acids. In germline, CDR1 is SQVTM, CDR2 ANQGSEA. CDR3 nucleotide sequence: TGCAGCGTTGAAGACACAGCTCAGAGCTCCTACAATGAGCAGTTCTTC. The encoded protein is CSVEDTAQSSYNEQFF.

The chain links TRBV12-3 or TRBV12-4 to TRBJ2-1; TRBD1 might be the D (6 bases). Trimming cost V 1 base and J 6 bases, with 7 bases left between them. CDR3 length equals 13 residues. CDR3 bases: TGTGCCAGCAGTTTAGGAGGGGGCAATGAGCAGTTCTTC. This codes for CASSLGGGNEQFF.

This sequence joins TRBV2 and TRBJ2-2, with 7 bases identical to TRBD1. Germline values: CDR1 SNHLY, CDR2 FYNNEI. The ends lost 4 bases at V and 4 bases at J; junction bases unmatched: 6. The CDR3 extends over 15 amino acids. The CDR3 nucleotides are TGTGCCAGCAGTGTTGGGACAGCCTCCACCGGGGAGCTGTTTTTT. Protein: CASSVGTASTGELFF. The variable domain in full, completed from reference TRBV2 and TRBJ2-2, reads EPEVTQTPSHQVTQMGQEVILRCVPISNHLYFYWYRQILGQKVEFLVSFYNNEISEKSEIFDDQFSVERPDGSNFTLKIRSTKLEDSAMYFCASSVGTASTGELFFGEGSRLTVL.

The chain uses TRBV6-1 and TRBJ2-1, with 7 bases identical to TRBD1. Unmatched junction bases numbered 13, after V lost 6 bases and J lost 5 bases. The CDR3 covers 16 residues. Germline V gene lookup returns CDR1 MNHNS and CDR2 SASEGT. The CDR3 spells CASRSRRQGPNNEQFF. CDR3 bases: TGTGCCAGCAGATCCCGTCGACAGGGACCCAACAATGAGCAGTTCTTC.

This clonotype was seen a single time. J is TRBJ2-7 and V is TRBV2; D might be TRBD1 (5 bases). The germline CDR1 and CDR2 sequences are SNHLY and FYNNEI. V lost 7 bases and J lost 3, with 10 bases in between. The CDR3 extends over 12 amino acids. As DNA, the CDR3 is TGTGCCAGCAACGAAGGGGACTACGAGCAGTACTTC. It specifies CASNEGDYEQYF.

This sequence joins TRBV29-1 and TRBJ1-1; D is unclear. There are 14 residues in the CDR3. Germline-derived CDR1 and CDR2 are SQVTM and ANQGSEA. Trimming shortened V by 3 bases and J by 0 bases, and 11 bases separated the two germline ends. Written as DNA, the CDR3 is TGCAGCGTTGAGGACCCGGAGCTGAACACTGAAGCTTTCTTT. This sequence encodes CSVEDPELNTEAFF.

J is TRBJ1-3 and V is TRBV11-2; possible D gene TRBD1, 5 bases. The V end was cut by 4 bases, the J end by 0 bases, with 13 bases between. The CDR3 is 16 residues long. CDR1 is SGHAT and CDR2 is FQNNGV in the germline V gene. CDR3 in amino acids: CASSSPVGGSGNTIYF. The CDR3 bases are TGTGCCAGCAGCTCCCCCGTGGGGGGCTCTGGAAACACCATATATTTT.

The V gene is TRBV19, the J gene TRBJ2-1, with 7 positions matching TRBD1. The CDR3 is 15 residues long. V lost 4 bases, J lost 4 bases, and 7 bases stayed unmatched. From germline, CDR1 is LNHDA and CDR2 SQIVND (reference sequence). CDR3 bases: TGTGCCAGTAGTACTCGCCGGGACAGATACAATGAGCAGTTCTTC. This encodes CASSTRRDRYNEQFF.

This CDR3 is CASSLLDWGSTDTQYF. The CDR3 bases are TGTGCCAGCAGCCTACTGGACTGGGGGAGCACAGATACGCAGTATTTT. This chain links TRBV3-1 with TRBJ2-3; D is tentatively TRBD1 or TRBD2 (5 bases each). V lost 4 bases and J 0 bases, leaving 14 bases between the germline ends. This CDR3 is 16 amino acids long. Germline V gene lookup returns CDR1 LGHDT and CDR2 YNNKEL (reference sequence).

J is TRBJ2-5 and V is TRBV4-1, with D possibly matching TRBD2 (5 bases). Per the germline V gene, CDR1 is MGHRA and CDR2 is YSYEKL. The germline V and J ends were trimmed by 1 base and 6 bases, with 18 bases remaining between them. The CDR3 consists of 16 residues. The CDR3 is CASSQVLDLPQKTQYF. DNA of the CDR3: TGCGCCAGCAGCCAAGTCTTGGACTTGCCCCAGAAGACCCAGTACTTC.

This clonotype was detected only once. The chain joins TRBV7-6 to TRBJ1-6, with D possibly matching TRBD1 (5 bases). V shed 1 base and J shed 3 bases, with 10 bases lying between them. CDR1 is SGHVS and CDR2 is FNYEAQ in the germline V gene. This CDR3 is 16 amino acids long. CDR3 region: CASSLGGMIYNSPLHF. The CDR3 bases are TGTGCCAGCAGCTTAGGGGGGATGATCTATAATTCACCCCTCCACTTT.

V gene TRBV15 combines with J gene TRBJ2-1; TRBD2 is a possible D gene (7 bases). The CDR3 is made up of 18 amino acids. Deletions cut 0 bases from V and 1 base from J, with 16 bases between. CDR1 LNHNV and CDR2 YYDKDF come from the germline V gene (reference sequence). CDR3 DNA: TGTGCCACCAGCAGAGATTACGGCGGGGGCGATTCCTACAATGAGCAGTTCTTC. As protein: CATSRDYGGGDSYNEQFF. Complete variable domain (other parts from reference TRBV15 and TRBJ2-1): DAMVIQNPRYQVTQFGKPVTLSCSQTLNHNVMYWYQQKSSQAPKLLFHYYDKDFNNEADTPDNFQSRRPNTSFCFLDIRSPGLGDTAMYLCATSRDYGGGDSYNEQFFGPGTRLTVL.